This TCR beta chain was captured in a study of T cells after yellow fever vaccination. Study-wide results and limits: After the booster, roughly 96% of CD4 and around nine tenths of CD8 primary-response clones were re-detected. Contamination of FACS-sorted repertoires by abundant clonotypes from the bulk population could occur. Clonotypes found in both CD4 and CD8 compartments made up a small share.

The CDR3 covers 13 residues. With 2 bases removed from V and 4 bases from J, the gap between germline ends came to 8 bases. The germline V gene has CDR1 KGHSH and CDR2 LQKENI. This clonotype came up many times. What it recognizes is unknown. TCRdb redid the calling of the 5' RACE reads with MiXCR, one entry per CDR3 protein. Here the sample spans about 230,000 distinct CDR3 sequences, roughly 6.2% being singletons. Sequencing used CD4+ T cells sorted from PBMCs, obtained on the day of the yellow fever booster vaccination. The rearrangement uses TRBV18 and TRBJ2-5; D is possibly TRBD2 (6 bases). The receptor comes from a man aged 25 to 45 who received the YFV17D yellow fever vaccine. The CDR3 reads CASSPGTGETQYF. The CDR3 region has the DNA TGTGCCAGCTCACCAGGGACTGGAGAGACCCAGTACTTC.